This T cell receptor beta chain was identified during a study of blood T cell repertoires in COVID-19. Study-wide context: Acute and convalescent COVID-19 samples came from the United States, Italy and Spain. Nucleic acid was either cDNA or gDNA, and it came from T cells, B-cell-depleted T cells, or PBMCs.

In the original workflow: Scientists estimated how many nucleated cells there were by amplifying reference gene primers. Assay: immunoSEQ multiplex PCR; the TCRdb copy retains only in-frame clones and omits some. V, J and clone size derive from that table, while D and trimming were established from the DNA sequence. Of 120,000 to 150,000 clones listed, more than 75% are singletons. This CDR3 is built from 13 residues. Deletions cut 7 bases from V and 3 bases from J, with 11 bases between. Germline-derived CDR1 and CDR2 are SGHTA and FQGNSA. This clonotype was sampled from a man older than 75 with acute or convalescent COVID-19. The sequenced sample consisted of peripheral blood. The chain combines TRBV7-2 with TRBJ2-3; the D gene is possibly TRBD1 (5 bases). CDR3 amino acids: CASKPRGTDTQYF. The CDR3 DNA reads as TGTGCCAGCAAACCTAGGGGTACAGATACGCAGTATTTT. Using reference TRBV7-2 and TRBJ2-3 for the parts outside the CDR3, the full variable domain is GAGVSQSPSNKVTEKGKDVELRCDPISGHTALYWYRQSLGQGLEFLIYFQGNSAPDKSGLPSDRFSAERTGGSVSTLTIQRTQQEDSAVYLCASKPRGTDTQYFGPGTRLTVL.